This T cell receptor beta chain appears in the sequencing data of a study of shared clonotypes between healthy human individuals. Study overall: Participating donors consisted of a couple of women and a few men aged 18 to 49. Study results and caveats: Sorted-subset samples were not fully sequenced, rarefaction indicated.

Clones were read by immunoSEQ multiplex PCR, and TCRdb kept only the in-frame ones, dropping some. The table lists around 2,000,000 clones, 85% to 95% of them singletons. In the case of this clone: Its antigen is as yet unknown. The sample carries other DNA sequences with the same CDR3.

Naive CD8 cells lacked CD45RO and underwent positive selection for CCR7, leaving out terminally differentiated effector memory CD45RA+ cells. This CDR3 has 15 residues. V shed 0 bases, J shed 3 bases, and the junction held 2 bases outside the gene matches. Germline V gene lookup returns CDR1 SGHRS and CDR2 YFSETQ. The sequence derives from a young man in good health. Some clones in this sample may be carry-over from other donors' samples. Sequenced input: naive CD8+ T cells from PBMCs. This rearrangement joins TRBV5-1 to TRBJ2-7, with TRBD1 matching over 11 bases. In DNA, the CDR3 is TGCGCCAGCAGCTTGGCCGGGACAGGGGGCTACGAGCAGTACTTC. Translating it yields CASSLAGTGGYEQYF.